One and the same sample provided the 2 T cell receptor beta chains below, sequenced in a study of early T cells in non-severe SARS-CoV-2 infection. TCRdb recomputed calls from the 5' RACE reads with MiXCR, one row per CDR3 protein. The table has around 70,000 distinct CDR3 sequences, 9% to 15% seen once. Material: whole blood. Receptors were obtained from an adult who was a healthcare worker with PCR-confirmed SARS-CoV-2 infection or an uninfected control (not recorded which).

Turning to this clonotype: A much larger clone lies a single base off, so this may be a read error. J is TRBJ1-3 and V is TRBV15, with no clear D. V lost 5 bases and J 2 bases, leaving 13 bases between the germline ends. CDR3 length: 15 residues. Germline CDR1 reads LNHNV; CDR2 reads YYDKDF (reference sequence). CDR3 nucleotide sequence: TGTGCCACCAGCCCTTCTCTTGTGACTGGAAACACCATATATTTT. Its translation: CATSPSLVTGNTIYF.

The rearrangement joins TRBV7-2 to TRBJ2-6; 9 positions match TRBD1. CDR1 is SGHTA, CDR2 FQGNSA, per germline. With V trimmed by 3 bases and J by 4 bases, 10 bases remained unmatched. The CDR3 has 18 amino acids. CDR3 region: CASSFSDRGSAGANVLTF. The CDR3 DNA reads TGTGCCAGCAGCTTCTCCGACAGGGGGTCTGCCGGGGCCAACGTCCTGACTTTC.